The rows below give T cell receptor beta chains drawn from one sample of a study of OX40 agonist ivuxolimab in advanced cancers. Clones were read by immunoSEQ multiplex PCR, and TCRdb kept only the in-frame ones, dropping some. The sample consists of fewer than 50,000 clones, about 80% of them appearing once. The sample in question was CD4+ or CD8+ T cells sorted from blood, obtained in a trial of the OX40 agonist ivuxolimab. All receptors derive from an adult with an advanced solid tumor such as melanoma, head and neck, liver or kidney cancer. The CDR3 runs from the conserved cysteine through the conserved F or W. Fields, in order: D gene, V gene, CDR3 protein. The D gene is left open where the match is weak.

d_gene: TRBD2
v_gene: TRBV14
CDR3aa: CASSHTLGGRGGNEQFF

d_gene: TRBD2
v_gene: TRBV6-1
CDR3aa: CASSEIAGAADTQYF

d_gene: .
v_gene: TRBV7-9
CDR3aa: CASSHKMATNEKLFF

d_gene: .
v_gene: TRBV7-3
CDR3aa: CASSLRLGGDTGELFF

d_gene: .
v_gene: TRBV28
CDR3aa: CASSFWGTEAFF

d_gene: TRBD1
v_gene: TRBV11-2
CDR3aa: CASSSTGGLDTQYF

d_gene: .
v_gene: TRBV2
CDR3aa: CASNEGNMAGELFF

d_gene: .
v_gene: TRBV28
CDR3aa: CASRAGSAAKNIQYF

d_gene: TRBD1
v_gene: TRBV4-1
CDR3aa: CASSHPDRGSGYTF

d_gene: TRBD1
v_gene: TRBV5-1
CDR3aa: CASSLGRQGRTGEKLFF

d_gene: .
v_gene: TRBV6-6
CDR3aa: CASSSTGGHEAFF

d_gene: TRBD1
v_gene: TRBV28
CDR3aa: CASSTGGGYGYTF

d_gene: .
v_gene: TRBV9
CDR3aa: CASSVTGLGGEQFF

d_gene: .
v_gene: TRBV6-1
CDR3aa: CASPKEERGDEQYF

d_gene: .
v_gene: TRBV27
CDR3aa: CASSLSSPGGNQPQHF

d_gene: TRBD2
v_gene: TRBV9
CDR3aa: CASSQYSGTETQYF

d_gene: .
v_gene: TRBV9
CDR3aa: CASSVGSGTYNEQFF

d_gene: .
v_gene: TRBV11-2
CDR3aa: CASTISGRGGTDTQYF

d_gene: .
v_gene: TRBV30
CDR3aa: CAWSVGGASGNTIYF

d_gene: .
v_gene: TRBV6-1
CDR3aa: CASSEQRSQETQYF

d_gene: .
v_gene: TRBV5-1
CDR3aa: CASSPAGVFHTEAFF

d_gene: .
v_gene: TRBV11-2
CDR3aa: CASSLDVGIGIQYF

d_gene: .
v_gene: TRBV5-8
CDR3aa: CASSLGEPYEQYF

d_gene: TRBD2
v_gene: TRBV18
CDR3aa: CASSRGLAGEPAQYF

d_gene: TRBD1
v_gene: TRBV19
CDR3aa: CASSGRQGIGANVLTF

d_gene: .
v_gene: TRBV5-4
CDR3aa: CASSLGGPGNTIYF

d_gene: .
v_gene: TRBV6-1
CDR3aa: CASSDSRNQPQHF